A selection of T cell receptor beta chains follows, all from one sample in a study of PD-L1 blockade in urothelial cancer. Sequencing used immunoSEQ multiplex PCR; TCRdb keeps in-frame clones, though not all of them. The table has approximately 71,000 clones, roughly 91% seen once. The sample consisted of PBMCs, taken around atezolizumab (anti-PD-L1) treatment. Receptor source: a man aged 55-75 years with urothelial cancer. Both conserved end residues are part of each CDR3. A D gene is named only where the DNA matches it firmly. Clone sizes are given selectively: once, few, many, or a class where the clone is expanded.

D | J | size | V | CDR3 | DNA
TRBD2 | TRBJ2-1 | NA | TRBV29-1 | CSVVVLAGNEQFF | TGCAGCGTTGTCGTACTAGCGGGCAATGAGCAGTTCTTC
NA | TRBJ2-3 | NA | TRBV4-2 | CASSQHTQVAYPDTQYF | TGTGCCAGCAGCCAACATACGCAGGTAGCGTACCCAGATACGCAGTATTTT
NA | TRBJ1-1 | once | TRBV7-8 | CASSLSYTEAFF | TGTGCCAGCAGCTTATCGTACACTGAAGCTTTCTTT
TRBD1 | TRBJ2-4 | NA | TRBV6-1 | CASSVRQGAKNIQYF | TGTGCCAGCAGTGTGCGACAGGGGGCCAAAAACATTCAGTACTTC
NA | TRBJ1-6 | NA | TRBV2 | CASQTGYNSPLHF | TGTGCCAGCCAGACCGGGTATAATTCACCCCTCCACTTT
NA | TRBJ2-3 | NA | TRBV4-3 | CASSRGVAVRGDTQYF | TGCGCCAGCAGCCGGGGGGTGGCAGTTAGGGGAGATACGCAGTATTTT
NA | TRBJ2-7 | NA | TRBV7-2 | CASSLVLGAAEGQYF | TGTGCCAGCAGCTTAGTATTAGGAGCGGCCGAAGGGCAGTACTTC
TRBD2 | TRBJ2-3 | NA | TRBV11-2 | CASSLVGGTGDTQYF | TGTGCCAGCAGCTTAGTGGGGGGGACCGGGGATACGCAGTATTTT
NA | TRBJ1-4 | NA | TRBV6-6 | CASSYSRQNEKLFF | TGTGCCAGCAGTTACTCCCGACAGAATGAAAAACTGTTTTTT
NA | TRBJ2-7 | NA | TRBV5-1 | CASTRGQIGYEQYF | TGCGCCAGCACCCGTGGGCAAATCGGCTACGAGCAGTACTTC
NA | TRBJ2-6 | NA | TRBV6-5 | CASSTSSSGANVLTF | TGTGCCAGCAGTACCTCTAGCTCTGGGGCCAACGTCCTGACTTTC
TRBD1 | TRBJ1-5 | NA | TRBV7-6 | CASSLEGQGGNQPQHF | TGTGCCAGCAGCTTAGAGGGACAGGGAGGCAATCAGCCCCAGCATTTT
TRBD2 | TRBJ2-3 | NA | TRBV29-1 | CSVGLRDTQYF | TGCAGCGTGGGACTAAGGGATACGCAGTATTTT
NA | TRBJ2-1 | few | TRBV5-1 | CASSFDYEQFF | TGCGCCAGCAGCTTTGACTATGAGCAGTTCTTC
NA | TRBJ2-1 | NA | TRBV28 | CASRSSTYNEQFF | TGTGCCAGCAGGAGTTCCACCTACAATGAGCAGTTCTTC
NA | TRBJ1-5 | once | TRBV19 | CASSIDQGSNQPQHF | TGTGCCAGTAGTATAGATCAGGGGAGCAATCAGCCCCAGCATTTT
TRBD1 | TRBJ2-7 | NA | TRBV7-9 | CASSQKGQAYEQYF | TGTGCCAGCAGCCAGAAAGGACAGGCCTACGAGCAGTACTTC
TRBD1 | TRBJ1-1 | NA | TRBV9 | CASSPWTGGVKDTEAFF | TGTGCCAGCAGCCCCTGGACAGGAGGAGTTAAGGACACTGAAGCTTTCTTT
NA | TRBJ2-7 | NA | TRBV13 | CASSGGGFRSYEQYF | TGTGCCAGCAGTGGTGGGGGGTTTCGCTCCTACGAGCAGTACTTC
NA | TRBJ1-1 | NA | TRBV18 | CASSLTRGTEAFF | TGTGCCAGCTCTCTCACGCGGGGCACTGAAGCTTTCTTT
TRBD2 | TRBJ2-7 | NA | TRBV4-3 | CASSQDTGLVFEEQYF | TGCGCCAGCAGCCAAGACACGGGACTAGTGTTCGAGGAGCAGTACTTC
TRBD2 | TRBJ2-5 | NA | TRBV25-1 | CASSELGSGGPETQYF | TGTGCCAGCAGTGAATTAGGTAGCGGGGGACCAGAGACCCAGTACTTC
NA | TRBJ1-4 | NA | TRBV7-8 | CASSLGRRAEKLFF | TGTGCCAGCAGCTTAGGACGGCGGGCTGAAAAACTGTTTTTT
NA | TRBJ2-7 | NA | TRBV6-5 | CASRARGAGHEQYF | TGTGCCAGCAGGGCCCGAGGGGCGGGACACGAGCAGTACTTC